This TCR beta chain was captured in a study of chemoradiotherapy in HPV16-positive cancers (dated 2022 in TCRdb). Some background on the complete study: Functional T-cell assays on cells from two HPV16-positive patients defined candidate HPV-specific T-cell clones and common TCR motifs. TCR repertoires from over 80 patients with HPV-related cancers were then used to track the candidate HPV-specific TCRs and motifs. The study set out to ask whether T-cell immunity against the HPV oncoproteins E6 and E7 changes over the course of chemoradiotherapy and whether that immunity affects survival. Paper-wide results and their limitations: Expansion of candidate HPV-specific clones and E7-related TCR motifs was observed in the tumor microenvironment during treatment, whereas no such expansion was observed for non-HPV-specific T cells. Improved recurrence-free survival in HPV16-positive patients was associated with expansion of HPV-responsive T cells during chemoradiotherapy. Only two HPV16-positive patients were used to derive the functional definition of HPV-specific T cells, and the survival association was reported for HPV16-positive patients.

A note on this clone: What this receptor recognizes is not known. No clone much larger than this one lies a single base away; base qualities are absent.

Repertoires were sampled repeatedly over the course of chemoradiotherapy so that clonal expansion in the tumor microenvironment could be followed. Spanning cysteine to phenylalanine, the CDR3 consists of 13 amino acids. CDR3 DNA only is kept here, 39 bases in frame from base 1. The germline V gene gives CDR1 as SQVTM and CDR2 as ANQGSEA. V is cut by 4 bases and J by 5 bases, and the space between the germline ends is 13 bases. The library came from the immunoSEQ multiplex PCR assay. What TCRdb holds here is the immuneACCESS table cut down to in-frame rearrangements. Part of the clones is not present; checked against another copy, under half of the missing clones reflect an unresolved V gene, and the others are unexplained. This sample comprises some 25,000 clones, approximately 94% of them detected only once. The ten largest clonotypes hold roughly 3% of the sample.

Recombination connected TRBV29-1 to TRBJ2-3; TRBD2 is perhaps the D gene, given 6 matching bases. This material was obtained from a patient who underwent chemoradiotherapy. The sequence derives from a human donor with HPV-associated anogenital cancer. The DNA reads as follows: TGCAGCGTTGTGCGGCCGGGGGAAGATACGCAGTATTTT. Translated, this gives CSVVRPGEDTQYF.